These T cell receptor beta chains were read from a single sample in a study of Graves' ophthalmopathy and Graves' hyperthyroidism. TCRdb analysed the multiplex PCR reads with MiXCR anew, one entry per CDR3 protein. The top ten hold roughly 18% of the sample, which has around 43,000 distinct CDR3 sequences, under 65% seen once. Sample: peripheral blood. These receptors all come from an adult man with Graves' ophthalmopathy. Both conserved end residues are part of each CDR3. Fields, in order: J gene, V gene, D gene, clone size, CDR3 DNA, CDR3 protein. The D gene is left open where the match is weak. Where a row states a size, it is once, few, many or the class of an expanded clone; other rows omit it.

TRBJ1-1 TRBV6-5 TRBD1 many TGTGCCAGCAGTCGACGACAGGGAATGAACACTGAAGCTTTCTTT CASSRRQGMNTEAFF
TRBJ1-2 TRBV14 - many TGTGCCAGCAGCCAATGGCAGATGGCTGGCTACACCTTC CASSQWQMAGYTF
TRBJ2-7 TRBV20-1 TRBD2 - TGCAGTGCTAGAGAGGCGCGGGAGTACTACGAGCAGTACTTC CSAREAREYYEQYF
TRBJ2-3 TRBV28 - many TGTGCCAGCAGTCCCTCCTTAGGGGGCACAGATACGCAGTATTTT CASSPSLGGTDTQYF
TRBJ2-3 TRBV20-1 TRBD2 - TGCAGTGCTAGAGATGTACGGGGGGGTTTTGGCGCAGATACGCAGTATTTT CSARDVRGGFGADTQYF
TRBJ2-7 TRBV29-1 TRBD1 - TGCAGCGTAAAGACAGGGTCCTACGAGCAGTACTTC CSVKTGSYEQYF
TRBJ1-6 TRBV12-3/TRBV12-4 - - TGTGCCAGCAGCAGGGACGGAGGATCACCCCTCCACTTT CASSRDGGSPLHF
TRBJ1-2 TRBV12-3/TRBV12-4 TRBD1 once TGTGCCAGCAGCCGGGGGACAGCGCTTTATGGCTACACCTTC CASSRGTALYGYTF
TRBJ2-3 TRBV20-1 TRBD2 - TGCAGTGCTAGAGTGAGCGGGGGGCCTGAAGATACGCAGTATTTT CSARVSGGPEDTQYF
TRBJ2-7 TRBV20-1 - - TGCAGTGCTCCTCGTATGGGGTCGGCCTACGAGCAGTACTTC CSAPRMGSAYEQYF
TRBJ1-5 TRBV27 - many TGTGCCAGCAGTTTACAGGGGCCCCAGCATTTT CASSLQGPQHF
TRBJ2-1 TRBV18 - few TGTGCCAGCTCACCCATAGCCTTCAATGAGCAGTTCTTC CASSPIAFNEQFF
TRBJ1-5 TRBV6-6 - - TGTGCCAGCAGAACCACAGGGAATCAGCCCCAGCATTTT CASRTTGNQPQHF
TRBJ2-4 TRBV11-2 TRBD2 few TGTGCCAGCAGCAAAACTAGCGGGGGTATCAAAAACATTCAGTACTTC CASSKTSGGIKNIQYF
TRBJ1-2 TRBV9 - - TGTGACAGCAGCGTAGATGGGGCGGCGCGGGCAAATGGCTACACCTTC CDSSVDGAARANGYTF
TRBJ1-1 TRBV29-1 - medium-sized TGCAGCTGCCACATGAACACTGAAGCTTTCTTT CSCHMNTEAFF
TRBJ1-1 TRBV20-1 - many TGCAGTGCAAGCGCCGGACAGACTGAAGCTTTCTTT CSASAGQTEAFF
TRBJ1-4 TRBV2 - - TGTGCCAGCAGGGGGGGAGGAGTTAATGAAAAACTGTTTTTT CASRGGGVNEKLFF
TRBJ2-5 TRBV6-1 TRBD1 once TGTGCCAGCACCAATCGGGACAGCAGGCGAGGGGCCCAGTACTTC CASTNRDSRRGAQYF
TRBJ2-1 TRBV7-9 - - TGTGCCAGCAGCTTATGTGAGCAGTTCTTC CASSLCEQFF
TRBJ1-2 TRBV3-1 - once TGTGCCAGCAGCCAAGGTGAGGGAAGCTATGGCTACACCTTC CASSQGEGSYGYTF
TRBJ2-7 TRBV11-3 - many TGTGCCAGCAGCCTGGAGGGACCTTACGGCGAGCAGTACTTC CASSLEGPYGEQYF
TRBJ2-3 TRBV7-9 - - TGCGCCAGCAGCTTCGGACATCGCGAAACAGATACGCAGTATTTC CASSFGHRETDTQYF
TRBJ2-5 TRBV5-1 TRBD2 many TGCGCCAGCAGCTTGGGGACTAGCGGGGCAGAGACCCAGTACTTC CASSLGTSGAETQYF
TRBJ2-7 TRBV6-6 TRBD2 - TGTGCCAGCATTCTGGGGGGGAGCTCCTACGAGCAGTACTTC CASILGGSSYEQYF
TRBJ2-1 TRBV19 - many TGTGCCAGTAGTAGGAGTGGGGGCGTCGGGTACCTGTACAATGAGCAGTTCTTC CASSRSGGVGYLYNEQFF
TRBJ2-3 TRBV7-8 - once TGTGCCAGCAGCTTAGCGGGGGCAGATACGCAGTATTTT CASSLAGADTQYF
TRBJ2-7 TRBV20-1 - - TGCAGTGCTAGAGAAAACGAGTACGAGCAGTACTTC CSARENEYEQYF